Given below is one TCR beta chain in context. What it binds is unknown. These data come from a study of CD8 T cell repertoires and HIV-1 epitope variants. Overall study context: Tested: three Gag epitope families, Nef HW9 and YT9. Study-level points and caveats: Most of the nine antigen-specific clonotypes appeared cross-reactive to autologous or escape variants.

TCRdb's copy holds only in-frame clones and misses some; the assay was immunoSEQ multiplex PCR. In the table there are some 100,000 clones, over 70% of which are singletons. The sequenced sample consisted of uncultured baseline CD8+ T cells from peripheral blood mononuclear cells (PBMCs). This sequence was found in a male donor with HIV.

The CDR3 DNA reads as TGTGCCAGCAGTGACATCGGGGACCCAAGGGATACGCAGTATTTT. Its translation is CASSDIGDPRDTQYF. J is TRBJ2-3 and V is TRBV27; D is tentatively TRBD1 or TRBD2 (5 bases each). This CDR3 contains 15 residues. Germline V gene sequence: CDR1 MNHEY, CDR2 SMNVEV (reference sequence). V was trimmed by 5 bases and J by 6 bases, leaving 18 bases between them.